The sequence of this TCR beta chain was determined in a study of blood T cell repertoires in COVID-19. Study-level information: Sites across the United States, Italy and Spain contributed samples from acute and convalescent COVID-19.

Recruitment covered 20 to 25 US areas and drew participants whose ages spanned roughly 18 to 90 years. TCRdb keeps only in-frame clones here, not all; method: immunoSEQ multiplex PCR. Among 200,000 or so clones listed, roughly 83% were seen once. This clonotype originated in a woman between 35 and 50 years old with acute COVID-19. The material sequenced was PBMCs or T cells enriched from blood (not recorded which).

This CDR3 is CASSPRGGYASYEQYF. The CDR3 coding sequence is TGTGCCAGCTCACCGCGGGGGGGCTATGCCTCCTACGAGCAGTACTTC. The chain joins TRBV18 to TRBJ2-7; 9 bases map to TRBD2. CDR1 is KGHSH, CDR2 LQKENI, per germline. V was pared by 3 bases and J by 0 bases, with 6 bases of the junction left unmatched. CDR3 length: 16 residues.